This TCR beta chain was recovered during a study of pediatric ulcerative colitis. Broader study findings: Blood-rectal clonal overlap within each person was significantly higher in ulcerative colitis patients than controls.

During colonoscopy, one to two rectal pinch biopsies were collected. Controls had colonoscopy for suspected IBD, with normal endoscopy and no IBD the following year. A note on this clone: What it recognizes is unknown.

After removal of 0 bases from V and 0 bases from J, the junction contained 6 bases not matched to a gene. The CDR3 runs to 17 residues. Germline CDR1 SGHDT, CDR2 YYEEEE. This was a survey-level run. Up to 500,000 reads were sequenced per sample. Only in-frame clones appear in the TCRdb table, and some are missing; sequencing was by immunoSEQ multiplex PCR. There are 10,000 to 13,000 clones in the sample; approximately 80% occur only once, and about 3.6% lies in the top ten. The sequence came from a girl under 18 who was a control in a study of pediatric ulcerative colitis. The chain employs TRBV5-6 and TRBJ2-3; TRBD2 matches 8 bases. Source material: gut tissue. The CDR3 protein is CASSLDWREASTDTQYF. The CDR3 DNA follows: TGTGCCAGCAGCTTGGATTGGCGGGAGGCTAGCACAGATACGCAGTATTTT.